A selection of T cell receptor beta chains follows, all from one sample in a study of PD-1 blockade in mismatch repair-deficient tumors. The data were produced by immunoSEQ multiplex PCR, yet TCRdb's version contains in-frame clones alone and is incomplete. The data show around 110,000 clones, with around three quarters seen just once and roughly 4.5% held by the top ten. Sample: peripheral blood, taken about 13 months after starting pembrolizumab. The source of these receptors is an adult with mismatch repair-deficient cancer. The CDR3 runs from the conserved cysteine through the conserved F or W. The D gene is left open where the match is weak. The listing skips clone size in some rows; elsewhere it reads once, few, many or a size class.

V gene,J gene,clone size,D gene,CDR3 protein,CDR3 DNA
TRBV11-2,TRBJ2-2,NA,NA,CASSWPRGQNTGELFF,TGTGCCAGCAGCTGGCCCAGGGGCCAGAACACCGGGGAGCTGTTTTTT
TRBV7-2,TRBJ2-2,few,NA,CASRENTGELFF,TGTGCCAGCCGGGAGAACACCGGGGAGCTGTTTTTT
TRBV27,TRBJ1-2,NA,TRBD1,CASSRDGTGNYGYTF,TGTGCCAGCAGTAGGGACGGGACAGGCAACTATGGCTACACCTTC
TRBV7-8,TRBJ1-1,NA,TRBD1,CASSSLSGTGAGWGDTEAFF,TGTGCCAGCAGCTCGTTATCCGGGACAGGAGCCGGGTGGGGTGACACTGAAGCTTTCTTT
TRBV6-1,TRBJ1-5,NA,NA,CASSEMGLQRDQPQHF,TGTGCCAGCAGTGAAATGGGACTCCAGCGGGATCAGCCCCAGCATTTT
TRBV9,TRBJ2-5,NA,NA,CASSPGLASLLWWETQYF,TGTGCCAGCAGTCCCGGGCTAGCCAGTTTACTTTGGTGGGAGACCCAGTACTTC
TRBV5-6,TRBJ2-1,NA,NA,CASSLGVYTYNEQFF,TGTGCCAGCAGCTTAGGGGTTTATACCTACAATGAGCAGTTCTTC
TRBV2,TRBJ2-7,few,TRBD2,CASSPGLAVEQYF,TGTGCCAGCAGTCCGGGACTAGCAGTCGAGCAGTACTTC
TRBV7-3,TRBJ1-1,NA,NA,CASSPGIFTEAFF,TGTGCCAGCAGCCCCGGGATTTTCACTGAAGCTTTCTTT
TRBV27,TRBJ2-2,once,TRBD2,CASSSQGTRTGELFF,TGTGCCAGCAGTTCCCAGGGGACTAGAACCGGGGAGCTGTTTTTT
TRBV5-4,TRBJ1-1,NA,NA,CASSPDRGRNTEAFF,TGTGCCAGCAGCCCGGATCGGGGGCGGAACACTGAAGCTTTCTTT
TRBV29-1,TRBJ2-7,NA,NA,CSVKTDEQYF,TGCAGCGTTAAAACCGACGAGCAGTACTTC
TRBV30,TRBJ2-2,NA,NA,CAWNAQGAGELFF,TGTGCCTGGAATGCCCAGGGAGCCGGGGAGCTGTTTTTT
TRBV6-5,TRBJ1-1,few,NA,CASSYGDWTLAEAFF,TGTGCCAGCAGTTATGGAGACTGGACATTGGCTGAAGCTTTCTTT
TRBV5-4,TRBJ2-2,NA,NA,CASSSGTPSNTGELFF,TGTGCCAGCAGCTCCGGGACCCCCTCAAACACCGGGGAGCTGTTTTTT
TRBV27,TRBJ2-7,NA,TRBD1,CASSKDRVGEQYF,TGTGCCAGCAGTAAAGACAGGGTCGGGGAGCAGTACTTC
TRBV9,TRBJ2-1,NA,TRBD1,CASSVLGQGFEQFF,TGTGCCAGCAGCGTACTCGGACAGGGGTTTGAGCAGTTCTTC
TRBV7-9,TRBJ2-7,NA,NA,CASRADRFSYEQYF,TGTGCCAGCAGGGCTGACAGGTTCTCCTACGAGCAGTACTTC
TRBV9,TRBJ1-5,few,NA,CASSATANNQPQHF,TGTGCCAGCAGCGCCACGGCGAACAATCAGCCCCAGCATTTT
TRBV6-1,TRBJ2-3,NA,NA,CASSARDTDTQYF,TGTGCCAGCAGTGCCCGGGACACAGATACGCAGTATTTT
TRBV11-3,TRBJ2-3,NA,NA,CASSRGTYTDTQYF,TGTGCCAGCAGCCGCGGGACTTACACAGATACGCAGTATTTT
TRBV29-1,TRBJ2-5,NA,TRBD1,CSVDRGFQETQYF,TGCAGCGTTGACAGGGGGTTCCAAGAGACCCAGTACTTC
TRBV5-4,TRBJ2-3,NA,NA,CASSFGGTDTQYF,TGTGCCAGCAGCTTCGGCGGGACAGATACGCAGTATTTT
TRBV6-5,TRBJ1-1,few,NA,CASSYSGVPPNTEAFF,TGTGCCAGCAGTTACTCCGGGGTCCCCCCGAACACTGAAGCTTTCTTT
TRBV7-2,TRBJ1-5,NA,TRBD1,CASSPGQRFFQPQHF,TGTGCCAGCAGCCCGGGACAGCGATTTTTTCAGCCCCAGCATTTT
TRBV7-8,TRBJ2-1,NA,TRBD1,CASSFGTGSGEQFF,TGTGCCAGCAGCTTCGGGACAGGATCTGGTGAGCAGTTCTTC
TRBV7-3,TRBJ1-2,NA,NA,CASSPSGRGGGYTF,TGTGCCAGCAGCCCGAGTGGGAGAGGGGGTGGCTACACCTTC
TRBV7-6,TRBJ2-5,NA,NA,CASSEPGETQYF,TGTGCCAGCTCCGAACCCGGGGAGACCCAGTACTTC
TRBV5-8,TRBJ2-1,NA,NA,CASSFGSGPYNEQFF,TGTGCCAGCAGCTTCGGGAGCGGGCCTTACAATGAGCAGTTCTTC
TRBV7-2,TRBJ2-7,once,NA,CASSPTFYEQYF,TGTGCCAGCAGCCCCACCTTCTACGAGCAGTACTTC
TRBV5-6,TRBJ2-1,few,TRBD2,CASSIGLADEQFF,TGTGCCAGCAGCATTGGACTAGCCGATGAGCAGTTCTTC
TRBV6-6,TRBJ2-7,NA,NA,CASSYQNEQYF,TGTGCCAGCAGTTACCAGAATGAGCAGTACTTC
TRBV7-7,TRBJ2-2,NA,TRBD2,CASSLSGSGIGELFF,TGTGCTAGCAGCCTTAGCGGGAGTGGTATCGGGGAGCTGTTTTTT
TRBV7-8,TRBJ1-2,NA,TRBD1,CASSSYRDRDLYGYTF,TGTGCCAGCAGCTCTTACCGGGACAGGGACCTCTATGGCTACACCTTC
TRBV21-1,TRBJ2-2,NA,NA,CASSKKASGQGRPGELFF,TGTGCCAGCAGCAAAAAAGCCTCGGGACAGGGCAGGCCCGGGGAGCTGTTTTTT
TRBV7-2,TRBJ2-2,NA,TRBD2,CASSPTSGREGELFF,TGTGCCAGCAGCCCCACTAGCGGGAGGGAGGGGGAGCTGTTTTTT
TRBV12-1,TRBJ2-1,NA,NA,CASSLGGRASGEVSEQFF,TGTGCCAGCAGCCTCGGGGGGAGGGCTAGCGGGGAGGTCTCCGAGCAGTTCTTC
TRBV30,TRBJ1-1,NA,NA,CAWSVSGSSTEAFF,TGTGCCTGGAGTGTGTCGGGATCGAGCACTGAAGCTTTCTTT
TRBV6-1,TRBJ2-4,NA,NA,CASSDGRDPIAKNIQYF,TGTGCCAGCAGTGACGGTAGGGACCCAATAGCCAAAAACATTCAGTACTTC
TRBV4-3,TRBJ1-1,once,TRBD1,CASSQDGGWTGGNTEAFF,TGCGCCAGCAGCCAAGATGGGGGGTGGACAGGCGGCAACACTGAAGCTTTCTTT
TRBV6-6,TRBJ1-3,NA,NA,CASIQGPGNTIYF,TGTGCCAGCATTCAGGGCCCTGGAAACACCATATATTTT
TRBV30,TRBJ2-1,few,NA,CAWSSGIYNEQFF,TGTGCCTGGAGTAGCGGTATCTACAATGAGCAGTTCTTC
TRBV19,TRBJ2-1,few,NA,CASSIGQNNEQFF,TGTGCCAGTAGTATTGGGCAGAACAATGAGCAGTTCTTC
TRBV13,TRBJ1-2,NA,TRBD1,CASSSDPDRDHGYTF,TGTGCCAGCAGCTCCGACCCGGACAGGGACCATGGCTACACCTTC
TRBV11-2,TRBJ1-2,NA,NA,CASSLSLGPNLGYTF,TGTGCCAGCAGCTTGAGTCTGGGCCCTAATCTTGGCTACACCTTC
TRBV5-4,TRBJ2-7,NA,NA,CASSLEGGEQYF,TGTGCCAGCAGCTTGGAGGGGGGCGAGCAGTACTTC
TRBV29-1,TRBJ2-3,NA,NA,CSVFRGGSTDTQYF,TGCAGCGTTTTCAGGGGGGGAAGCACAGATACGCAGTATTTT
TRBV2,TRBJ1-1,few,NA,CASSAGLAFF,TGTGCCAGCAGTGCGGGGTTGGCTTTCTTT
TRBV5-1,TRBJ2-1,NA,NA,CASSLPWRNYSYNEQFF,TGCGCCAGCAGCTTGCCTTGGCGTAATTACTCCTACAATGAGCAGTTCTTC
TRBV5-4,TRBJ1-1,few,NA,CASSLDQNTEAFF,TGTGCCAGCAGCTTGGACCAGAACACTGAAGCTTTCTTT
TRBV27,TRBJ2-1,NA,NA,CASIDVGFGGRNEQFF,TGTGCCAGCATCGATGTGGGTTTTGGGGGAAGGAATGAGCAGTTCTTC
TRBV14,TRBJ1-1,few,NA,CASSQGAGIEAFF,TGTGCCAGCAGCCAAGGGGCAGGGATTGAAGCTTTCTTT
TRBV19,TRBJ1-1,NA,TRBD1,CASSIRTGGTEAFF,TGTGCCAGTAGTATAAGGACAGGGGGTACTGAAGCTTTCTTT
TRBV1,TRBJ2-1,NA,NA,CTSSQAGGTYNEQFF,TGCACCAGCAGCCAAGCAGGGGGCACCTACAATGAGCAGTTCTTC
TRBV6-1,TRBJ2-6,NA,NA,CASSTPGANVLTF,TGTGCCAGCTCTACACCTGGGGCCAACGTCCTGACTTTC
TRBV30,TRBJ2-6,few,NA,CAWRLLSGANVLTF,TGTGCCTGGCGACTGCTCTCTGGGGCCAACGTCCTGACTTTC
TRBV2,TRBJ2-2,NA,NA,CASTIQSGELFF,TGTGCCAGCACTATTCAGAGCGGGGAGCTGTTTTTT
TRBV11-3,TRBJ2-3,NA,NA,CASSLGGSTDTQYF,TGTGCCAGCAGCTTAGGCGGAAGCACAGATACGCAGTATTTT
TRBV6-5,TRBJ2-7,NA,NA,CASSYSNRAYEQYF,TGTGCCAGCAGTTACTCGAACAGGGCCTACGAGCAGTACTTC